This passage covers 25 T cell receptor beta chains from one sample sequenced in a study of T cell repertoires in cytomegalovirus infection (dated by TCRdb to between 2018 and 2020). Their antigens remain unidentified. The sample's treatment or condition label is to be understood as: in vitro stimulation with specific CMV peptide epitopes to enrich CMV-specific T cells. TCRdb shows the sequencer as Illumina HiSeq 1500. TCRdb reanalyzed the raw reads on its own, using fastp at Q25 for trimming and MiXCR for clone calling, and kept in-frame beta chains. Every entry covers one CDR3 protein and lists the most common genes and DNA from its rows. This sample has over 100,000 distinct CDR3 sequences in its table, and roughly 30% of those were observed once. About 81% of the sample rests with the top ten. Sequences were derived from CD8+ T cells from cultured PBMCs, sampled from culture after CMV antigen stimulation. The receptors derive from a human donor in good health (CMV status not recorded). Some clones in this sample may be carry-over from other donors' samples.

J is TRBJ2-7 and V is TRBV2, with D possibly matching TRBD2 (5 bases). In germline, CDR1 is SNHLY, CDR2 FYNNEI. The CDR3 is 14 residues long. Trimming took 6 bases from V and 11 from J, leaving 23 bases between them. This CDR3 is CASREALTYSREYF. DNA for the CDR3: TGTGCCAGCAGGGAGGCCCTGACATATAGTCGGGAGTACTTC.

This clonotype showed up many times. The V gene is TRBV11-2, the J gene TRBJ2-7; the D gene is possibly TRBD1 (5 bases). CDR3 length: 19 amino acids. Trimming removed 2 bases at V and 0 bases at J, with 23 bases between. Germline-derived CDR1 and CDR2 are SGHAT and FQNNGV. CDR3 DNA sequence: TGTGCCAGCAGCTTACCCTTACCGTCAACAGGAACCTTCTCCTACGAGCAGTACTTC. It yields the protein CASSLPLPSTGTFSYEQYF. Using reference TRBV11-2 and TRBJ2-7 for the parts outside the CDR3, the full variable domain is EAGVAQSPRYKIIEKRQSVAFWCNPISGHATLYWYQQILGQGPKLLIQFQNNGVVDDSQLPKDRFSAERLKGVDSTLKIQPAKLEDSAVYLCASSLPLPSTGTFSYEQYFGPGTRLTVT.

This clonotype was recorded many times. This chain joins TRBV7-2 and TRBJ1-1; D unclear. Trimming removed 4 bases at V and 5 bases at J, with 11 bases between. This CDR3 has 13 amino acids. Germline CDR1 is SGHTA and CDR2 is FQGNSA. The CDR3: CASSSSWGTEAFF. The CDR3 bases are TGTGCCAGCAGCTCGTCGTGGGGTACTGAAGCTTTCTTT. Looking up the rest from reference TRBV7-2 and TRBJ1-1 gives the full variable domain: GAGVSQSPSNKVTEKGKDVELRCDPISGHTALYWYRQSLGQGLEFLIYFQGNSAPDKSGLPSDRFSAERTGGSVSTLTIQRTQQEDSAVYLCASSSSWGTEAFFGQGTRLTVV.

This clonotype was picked up a small number of times. This chain links TRBV14 with TRBJ2-3, with D maybe TRBD2 (6 bases). The CDR3 has 13 amino acids. The germline gives CDR1 SGHDN, CDR2 FVKESK. V was clipped by 4 bases and J by 9 bases, with 14 bases between them. Here the CDR3 reads CASSPDMGGTQYF. CDR3 in DNA: TGTGCCAGCAGCCCGGACATGGGGGGAACGCAGTATTTT.

The chain is built from TRBV14 and TRBJ2-3; TRBD2 might be the D (6 bases). The CDR3 consists of 16 residues. Trimming took 0 bases from V and 2 from J, leaving 12 bases between them. Germline V gene data show CDR1 as SGHDN and CDR2 as FVKESK. The CDR3 DNA reads TGTGCCAGCAGCCAAGAGGGACTCGGAGCCACAGATACGCAGTATTTT. Its translation: CASSQEGLGATDTQYF.

The chain uses TRBV7-2 and TRBJ1-1, with 11 bases lining up with TRBD1. Trimming at V came to 1 base and at J to 7 bases, leaving 11 bases not matched to a gene. The germline CDR1 and CDR2 sequences are SGHTA and FQGNSA. The CDR3 has 17 residues. As DNA, the CDR3 is TGTGCCAGCAGCTTAGGGACAGGGGGCCTGGCGATGGTTGAAGCTTTCTTT. Protein product: CASSLGTGGLAMVEAFF.

The V gene is TRBV7-2, the J gene TRBJ2-3; 7 bases match TRBD1. The CDR3 spans 16 residues. Unmatched junction bases numbered 9, after V lost 6 bases and J lost 0 bases. From germline, CDR1 is SGHTA and CDR2 FQGNSA. The chain's CDR3 is CASSQGVYSSTDTQYF. CDR3 sequence (DNA): TGTGCCAGCAGTCAGGGGGTCTATTCTAGCACAGATACGCAGTATTTT. Supplemented by reference TRBV7-2 and TRBJ2-3, the full variable domain reads GAGVSQSPSNKVTEKGKDVELRCDPISGHTALYWYRQSLGQGLEFLIYFQGNSAPDKSGLPSDRFSAERTGGSVSTLTIQRTQQEDSAVYLCASSQGVYSSTDTQYFGPGTRLTVL.

The chain employs TRBV28 and TRBJ1-1; D is undetermined. The CDR3 is 15 residues long. The germline V gene encodes CDR1 MDHEN and CDR2 SYDVKM. Trimming left V 3 bases short and J 8 bases short, with 19 bases between. The CDR3 DNA follows: TGTGCCAGCAGTTTGGATAGTCAGCCGAACGTAGAAGCTTTCTTT. Its translation is CASSLDSQPNVEAFF.

The sample holds a few counts of this clonotype. The chain recombines TRBV6-6 with TRBJ2-7; 7 positions match TRBD2. The CDR3 loop spans 14 amino acids. The germline gives CDR1 MNHNY, CDR2 SVGAGI (reference sequence). V shed 3 bases, J shed 4 bases, and the junction held 6 bases outside the gene matches. CDR3 DNA: TGTGCCAGCAGTTATGGGGGGGAGATTTACGAGCAGTACTTC. It translates to CASSYGGEIYEQYF.

V is TRBV15 and J is TRBJ2-7; the match to TRBD1 covers 9 bases. This CDR3 is built from 13 residues. V shed 5 bases, J shed 2 bases, and the junction held 1 base outside the gene matches. The germline CDR1 and CDR2 sequences are LNHNV and YYDKDF (reference sequence). The CDR3 loop reads CATSGDRAYEQYF. As DNA, the CDR3 is TGTGCCACCAGCGGGGACAGGGCCTACGAGCAGTACTTC.

A single count supports this clonotype. The rearrangement joins TRBV13 to TRBJ2-1, with D perhaps matching TRBD1 (5 bases). Germline V gene sequence: CDR1 PRHDT, CDR2 FYEKMQ (reference sequence). The CDR3 is 14 residues long. V dropped 3 bases and J dropped 4 bases, with 10 bases sitting between them. The chain's CDR3 is CASSLGRVYNEQFF. The CDR3 DNA reads as TGTGCCAGCAGCTTGGGCAGGGTGTACAATGAGCAGTTCTTC.

This clonotype was detected ten times or more. The V and J genes are TRBV12-3 or TRBV12-4 and TRBJ1-1, with 9 bases that match TRBD1. The CDR3 totals 14 residues. Losses at the gene ends were 6 bases for V and 4 bases for J; bases not matched to a gene: 6. This chain's CDR3 is CASSYPGQGTEAFF. The CDR3 nucleotides read TGTGCCAGCAGCTACCCGGGACAGGGCACTGAAGCTTTCTTT.

This chain joins TRBV7-2 and TRBJ1-4; 10 positions agree with TRBD1. V gave up 6 bases and J gave up 8 bases; unmatched junction bases: 9. Looked up from germline, CDR1 is SGHTA and CDR2 is FQGNSA. This CDR3 contains 15 residues. The CDR3 loop is CASRRRQGAEEKLFF. DNA of the CDR3: TGTGCCAGCAGGAGAAGACAGGGGGCAGAAGAAAAACTGTTTTTT.

The chain is built from TRBV23-1 and TRBJ1-5; 7 nucleotides match TRBD1. TRBV23-1 is labeled an ORF, and its function is uncertain. This CDR3 has 16 amino acids. Germline trimming cut 4 bases from V and 0 bases from J; bases unmatched to any gene: 6. The CDR3 sequence: CASSRPGQYSNQPQHF. The CDR3 nucleotides are TGCGCCAGCAGTCGACCGGGACAGTATAGCAATCAGCCCCAGCATTTT.

The chain couples TRBV6-2 or TRBV6-3 to TRBJ1-6; D remains unclear. The CDR3 is made up of 12 amino acids. Looked up from germline, CDR1 is MNHEY and CDR2 is SVGEGT. Trimming cost V 6 bases and J 7 bases, with 7 bases left between them. The CDR3 is CASRDGNSPLHF. The DNA for the CDR3 is TGTGCCAGCAGGGACGGAAATTCACCCCTCCACTTT.

This clonotype came up many times. The J gene is TRBJ2-7, the V gene TRBV7-9, with D unresolved. CDR1 SEHNR and CDR2 FQNEAQ come from the germline V gene (reference sequence). The CDR3 spans 13 residues. Trimming shortened V by 0 bases and J by 3 bases, and 6 bases separated the two germline ends. The chain's CDR3 is CASSLAADYEQYF. The CDR3 DNA reads as TGTGCCAGCAGCTTAGCGGCGGACTACGAGCAGTACTTC.

This clonotype was counted only a few times. V is TRBV5-1 and J is TRBJ2-7; D remains unclear. V lost 0 bases and J lost 2, with 18 bases in between. Germline CDR1 reads SGHRS; CDR2 reads YFSETQ. The CDR3 runs to 17 residues. Here the CDR3 reads CASSLEFRSAPTYEQYF. The CDR3 DNA follows: TGCGCCAGCAGCTTGGAATTTCGGTCAGCGCCTACCTACGAGCAGTACTTC. The variable domain in full, with the rest retrieved from reference TRBV5-1 and TRBJ2-7, is KAGVTQTPRYLIKTRGQQVTLSCSPISGHRSVSWYQQTPGQGLQFLFEYFSETQRNKGNFPGRFSGRQFSNSRSEMNVSTLELGDSALYLCASSLEFRSAPTYEQYFGPGTRLTVT.

This clonotype was found many times. The chain combines TRBV4-1 with TRBJ2-5; 13 bases fit TRBD2. The CDR3 is 16 residues long. Germline lookup yields CDR1 MGHRA and CDR2 YSYEKL. The V and J ends lost 2 bases and 4 bases, in that order; junction bases with no gene match: 4. CDR3 loop: CASSQPTSGGLETQYF. The CDR3 nucleotides are TGCGCCAGCAGCCAACCGACTAGCGGGGGGCTAGAGACCCAGTACTTC.

This clonotype was seen more than once but under ten times. The V and J genes are TRBV11-2 and TRBJ1-2; 8 bases are a match to TRBD1. The CDR3 is 14 residues long. The germline CDR1 and CDR2 sequences are SGHAT and FQNNGV. V shed 5 bases, J shed 4 bases, and the junction held 6 bases outside the gene matches. Here the CDR3 DNA reads TGTGCCAGCAGCGGGGCCGGGACAGGCTATGGCTACACCTTC. Residues: CASSGAGTGYGYTF.

The J gene is TRBJ2-3, the V gene TRBV28, with TRBD2 identical over 7 bases. Germline CDR1 MDHEN, CDR2 SYDVKM. Unmatched junction bases numbered 6, after V lost 9 bases and J lost 6 bases. The CDR3 sequence is 12 residues long. Here the CDR3 DNA reads TGTGCCAGTAAGCGGGGCGCGGATACGCAGTATTTT. It encodes CASKRGADTQYF.

This clonotype turned up a few times. V is TRBV7-4 and J is TRBJ1-4; D call uncertain. Trimming shortened V by 4 bases and J by 12 bases, and 12 bases separated the two germline ends. Germline CDR1 and CDR2: SGHVT and SQSDAQ. This CDR3 has 12 residues. CDR3 loop: CASSSPGEELFF. CDR3 nucleotide sequence: TGTGCCAGCAGCTCTCCCGGGGAGGAACTGTTTTTT.

Concerning this clonotype: A much more abundant neighbour one base away suggests this may be a read error. The J gene is TRBJ2-7, the V gene TRBV7-4; no clear D gene. V was clipped by 2 bases and J by 5 bases, with 4 bases between them. The CDR3 is 11 residues long. In germline, CDR1 is SGHVT, CDR2 SQSDAQ. CDR3 sequence reads: CASSLINEQYF. In DNA form, the CDR3 reads TGTGCCAGCAGCTTAATAAACGAGCAGTACTTC.

The chain combines TRBV29-1 with TRBJ2-1, with TRBD1 identical over 7 bases. The V gene's germline CDR1 is SQVTM and CDR2 ANQGSEA. V shed 3 bases and J 0 bases; nucleotides not matched to a gene: 8. CDR3 size: 16 residues. In DNA form, the CDR3 reads TGCAGCGTTGAGGGGACAGTCCCTAGCTCCTACAATGAGCAGTTCTTC. Its protein is CSVEGTVPSSYNEQFF.

The J gene is TRBJ1-1, the V gene TRBV15; D may be TRBD1 (5 bases). The germline gives CDR1 LNHNV, CDR2 YYDKDF (reference sequence). The length of the CDR3 is 15 residues. Trimming pared 5 bases from V and 1 base from J, leaving 14 bases between. CDR3 nucleotide sequence: TGTGCCACCAGCTCCGGGGGGGAGGGGAACACTGAAGCTTTCTTT. Translated: CATSSGGEGNTEAFF.

This clonotype was detected ten times or more. The chain combines TRBV7-8 with TRBJ2-1; TRBD2 matches 13 bases. The junction had 6 bases not matched to a gene; V was cut back by 6 bases and J by 4 bases. CDR3 size: 16 residues. Per the germline V gene, CDR1 is SGHVS and CDR2 is FQNEAQ. The CDR3 DNA reads as TGTGCCAGCAGACCTTCGACTAGCGGGGGGTACAATGAGCAGTTCTTC. Protein product: CASRPSTSGGYNEQFF. Looking up the rest from reference TRBV7-8 and TRBJ2-1 gives the full variable domain: GAGVSQSPRYKVAKRGQDVALRCDPISGHVSLFWYQQALGQGPEFLTYFQNEAQLDKSGLPSDRFFAERPEGSVSTLKIQRTQQEDSAVYLCASRPSTSGGYNEQFFGPGTRLTVL.